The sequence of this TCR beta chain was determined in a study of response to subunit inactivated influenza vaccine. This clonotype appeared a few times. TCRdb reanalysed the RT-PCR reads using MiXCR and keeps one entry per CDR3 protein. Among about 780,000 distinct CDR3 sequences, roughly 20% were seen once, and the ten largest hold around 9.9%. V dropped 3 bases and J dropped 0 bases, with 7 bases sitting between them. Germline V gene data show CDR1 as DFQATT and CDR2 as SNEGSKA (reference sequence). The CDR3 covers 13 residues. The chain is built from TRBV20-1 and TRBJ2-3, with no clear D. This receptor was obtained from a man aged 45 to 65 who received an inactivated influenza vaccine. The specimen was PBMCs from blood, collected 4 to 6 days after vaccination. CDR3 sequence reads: CSASAVSTDTQYF. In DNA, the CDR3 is TGCAGTGCTAGTGCAGTTAGCACAGATACGCAGTATTTT.